The subject of this entry is one TCR beta chain. Libraries were prepared by immunoSEQ multiplex PCR; TCRdb keeps only in-frame clonotypes and omits some of them. The sample includes roughly 13,000 clones, around 20% of them seen just once. Trimming shortened V by 1 base and J by 7 bases, and 7 bases separated the two germline ends. The CDR3 runs to 13 residues. Germline V lookup: CDR1 MGHDK, CDR2 SYGVNS. The entry originates in a study of sequential checkpoint blockade in melanoma. Overall study context: Randomization was 1:1 between first-line nivolumab→ipilimumab and ipilimumab→nivolumab. DNA from more than 75 pretreatment tumor samples underwent TCRβ immunosequencing. Roughly 20 patients had matched tumor biopsies before treatment and at week 13 after nivolumab or ipilimumab alone.

Treatment given: randomized to nivolumab then ipilimumab (arm A) or the reverse (arm B). Sequenced material: tumor tissue (inferred from file names), taken from a patient given nivolumab and ipilimumab in sequence. The sequence was obtained from a human donor with melanoma. V and J are TRBV25-1 and TRBJ2-2; tentatively, D is TRBD1 (6 bases). The CDR3 loop is CASSESGVGELFF. Written as DNA, the CDR3 is TGTGCCAGCAGTGAATCAGGGGTCGGGGAGCTGTTTTTT.